Listed below are T cell receptor beta chains from one sample, sequenced in a study of shared clonotypes between healthy human individuals. Some clones are missing from TCRdb's copy, which holds only in-frame ones; the method was immunoSEQ multiplex PCR. This sample yields 740,000 or so clones, of which around 73% are seen a single time; more than 1.5% belongs to the top ten. The source material was memory CD4+ T cells sorted from blood. These receptors all stem from a woman aged 30 to 39 in good health. Each CDR3 is given with its conserved first and last residue. The order of the fields is V gene, D gene, clone size, J gene, CDR3 DNA, CDR3 protein. A D gene is named only where the DNA matches it firmly. Some rows mark clone size as missing; the rest say once, few, many or name a class of expanded clone.

>TRBV5-1|NA|NA|TRBJ2-5
TGCGCCAGCAGCCGGGGACCCGAGGGGTACCAAGAGACCCAGTACTTC
CASSRGPEGYQETQYF
>TRBV6-5|NA|many|TRBJ2-7
TGTGCCAGCAGTTACATTCGTACTAGTTCCTACGAGCAGTACTTC
CASSYIRTSSYEQYF
>TRBV4-1|TRBD2|once|TRBJ2-3
TGCGCCAGCAGAGGAACTAGCGGGAGAAATACGCAGTATTTT
CASRGTSGRNTQYF
>TRBV28|TRBD1|few|TRBJ2-6
TGTGCCAGCAAAACCTCAGGGGGCCCCTACTCTGGGGCCAACGTCCTGACTTTC
CASKTSGGPYSGANVLTF
>TRBV4-2|NA|NA|TRBJ1-6
TGTGCCAGCAGCCAAGATCTGAATAATTCACCCCTCCACTTT
CASSQDLNNSPLHF
>TRBV11-2|TRBD2|NA|TRBJ2-7
TGTGCCAGCAGAACAACCGGGACCCGGGGGGGAGAGCAGTACTTC
CASRTTGTRGGEQYF
>TRBV7-9|NA|few|TRBJ1-1
TGTGCCAGCAGCTTAGGGAGCGTGAACACTGAAGCTTTCTTT
CASSLGSVNTEAFF
>TRBV28|NA|many|TRBJ1-5
TGTGCCAGCAGTCCGCCCGGGACAACCCCGAATCAGCCCCAGCATTTT
CASSPPGTTPNQPQHF
>TRBV6-1|NA|many|TRBJ2-3
TGTGCCAGCAGTGAAAGACCGGGAGCAGGGGATACGCAGTATTTT
CASSERPGAGDTQYF
>TRBV29-1|TRBD2|NA|TRBJ2-3
TGCAGCGGACAGACGGGAGGCGTGGATACGCAGTATTTT
CSGQTGGVDTQYF
>TRBV19|NA|NA|TRBJ2-6
TGTGCCAGTAACCACGGCAGGGGACCCGGGGCCAACGTCCTGACTTTC
CASNHGRGPGANVLTF
>TRBV29-1|TRBD1|NA|TRBJ2-5
TGCAGCGTTGCTCTAGCAGGGGGGACCCAGTACTTC
CSVALAGGTQYF
>TRBV19|NA|NA|TRBJ2-5
TGTGCCAGTAGGTCAGGGGTTGAGCAGTACTTC
CASRSGVEQYF
>TRBV7-8|NA|NA|TRBJ1-1
TGTGCCAGCAGCCTACCCCAGGGGAACACTGAAGCTTTCTTT
CASSLPQGNTEAFF
>TRBV28|NA|NA|TRBJ1-2
TGTGCCAGCCTCCGGCAGAACTATGGCTACACCTTC
CASLRQNYGYTF
>TRBV6-1|NA|NA|TRBJ2-7
TGTGCCAGCAGTACAGGTAACTCCTACGAGCAGTACTTC
CASSTGNSYEQYF
>TRBV4-1|TRBD1|NA|TRBJ2-1
TGCGCCAGCAGCCAAGACCCGACCCGGGACAGGGTAAACAATGAGCAGTTCTTC
CASSQDPTRDRVNNEQFF
>TRBV29-1|TRBD2|NA|TRBJ2-5
TGCAGCGTTGTGGGGGGGAAGCAAGAGACCCAGTACTTC
CSVVGGKQETQYF
>TRBV5-6|TRBD2|NA|TRBJ2-5
TGTGCCAGCAGCACCGCTAGCGGGGCCCAAGAGACCCAGTACTTC
CASSTASGAQETQYF
>TRBV7-9|NA|NA|TRBJ1-1
TGTGCCAGTGGGAGGGACACTGAAGCTTTCTTT
CASGRDTEAFF
>TRBV18|NA|NA|TRBJ2-2
TGTGCCAGCTCCCCCCGGCTCACCGGGGAGCTGTTTTTT
CASSPRLTGELFF
>TRBV25-1|NA|NA|TRBJ2-7
TGTGCCAGCAGTGAATTAGGATTTCCGGATGGGGGCGAGCAGTACTTC
CASSELGFPDGGEQYF
>TRBV6-1|NA|NA|TRBJ2-7
TGTGCCAGCAGTGAAGCACAGGGAAGGTACGACGAGCAGTACTTC
CASSEAQGRYDEQYF
>TRBV2|TRBD2|NA|TRBJ2-7
TGTGCCAGCAGCCACCCTAGCGGGATACCCCACGAGCAGTACTTC
CASSHPSGIPHEQYF
>TRBV18|TRBD2|many|TRBJ2-3
TGTGCCAGCTCACCAGCCGGGACTAGCGGGAGGTATACGCAGTATTTT
CASSPAGTSGRYTQYF
>TRBV6-4|NA|few|TRBJ2-1
TGTGCCAGCAGTGTAAGCGGGCACCGGAATGAGCAGTTCTTC
CASSVSGHRNEQFF
>TRBV7-2|TRBD1|NA|TRBJ2-5
TGTGCCAGCAGCGTTGGGACAGATCAAGAGACCCAGTACTTC
CASSVGTDQETQYF
>TRBV2|TRBD2|NA|TRBJ2-1
TGTGCCAGCAGAATAGGGACTAGCGGGACCAATGAGCAGTTCTTC
CASRIGTSGTNEQFF
>TRBV18|NA|NA|TRBJ2-7
TGTGCCAGCTCGGCCGACAGCCGCTCCTACGAGCAGTACTTC
CASSADSRSYEQYF
>TRBV13|NA|NA|TRBJ2-1
TGTGCCAGCAGCTTAAGACGGACTGAGCAGTTCTTC
CASSLRRTEQFF
>TRBV6-5|NA|NA|TRBJ1-2
TGTGCCAGCCGGCAGGGCGGCGCAGGTGGCTACACCTTC
CASRQGGAGGYTF
>TRBV5-1|TRBD2|NA|TRBJ2-5
TGCGCCAGCAGCCTAAAAACTAGCGGAGAGACCCAGTACTTC
CASSLKTSGETQYF
>TRBV11-2|NA|NA|TRBJ2-1
TGTGCCAGCAGTAGGGACCTTCAGGGGGGTGAGCAGTTCTTC
CASSRDLQGGEQFF
>TRBV19|TRBD1|NA|TRBJ1-1
TGTGCCAGTAACAATCAGGGGGCGCAGACTGAAGCTTTCTTT
CASNNQGAQTEAFF
>TRBV18|NA|NA|TRBJ2-1
TGTGCCAGCTCACCGTACTCTAGCGCGATCTACAATGAGCAGTTCTTC
CASSPYSSAIYNEQFF
>TRBV7-2|TRBD1|NA|TRBJ2-2
TGTGCCAGCAGCCGAAGACAGGGCTCCGCGAACACCGGGGAGCTGTTTTTT
CASSRRQGSANTGELFF